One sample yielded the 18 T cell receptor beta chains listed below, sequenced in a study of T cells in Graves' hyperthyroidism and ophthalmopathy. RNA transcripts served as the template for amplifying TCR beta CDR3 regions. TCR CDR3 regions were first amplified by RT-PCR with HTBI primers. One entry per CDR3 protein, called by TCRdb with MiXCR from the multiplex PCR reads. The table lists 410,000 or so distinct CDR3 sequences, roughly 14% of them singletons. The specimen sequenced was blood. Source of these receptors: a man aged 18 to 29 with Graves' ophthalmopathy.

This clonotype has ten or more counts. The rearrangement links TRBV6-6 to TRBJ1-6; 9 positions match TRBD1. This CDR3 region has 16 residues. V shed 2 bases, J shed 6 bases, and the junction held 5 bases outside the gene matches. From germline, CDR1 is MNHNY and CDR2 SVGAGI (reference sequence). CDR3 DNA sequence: TGTGCCAGCAGTTACACCGGGACAGGGCGTAATTCACCCCTCCACTTT. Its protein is CASSYTGTGRNSPLHF.

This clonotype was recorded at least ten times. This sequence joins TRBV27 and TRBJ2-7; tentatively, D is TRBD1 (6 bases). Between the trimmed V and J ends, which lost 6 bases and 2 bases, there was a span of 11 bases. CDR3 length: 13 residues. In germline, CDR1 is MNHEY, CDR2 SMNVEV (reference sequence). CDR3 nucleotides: TGTGCCAGCAGAGCAGGGGCCCCCTACGAGCAGTACTTC. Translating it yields CASRAGAPYEQYF.

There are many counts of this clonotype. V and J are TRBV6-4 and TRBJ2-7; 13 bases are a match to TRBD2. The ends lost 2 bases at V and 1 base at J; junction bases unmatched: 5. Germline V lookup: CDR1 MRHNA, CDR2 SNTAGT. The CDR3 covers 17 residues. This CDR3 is CASSDPPTSGRSYEQYF. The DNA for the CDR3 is TGTGCCAGCAGTGACCCACCGACTAGCGGGAGGTCCTACGAGCAGTACTTC.

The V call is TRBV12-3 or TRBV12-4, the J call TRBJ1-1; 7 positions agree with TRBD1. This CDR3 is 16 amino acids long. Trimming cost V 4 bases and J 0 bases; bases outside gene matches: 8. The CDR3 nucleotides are TGTGCCAGCAGTTCCCCGGGACAGCCCTTGAACACTGAAGCTTTCTTT. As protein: CASSSPGQPLNTEAFF.

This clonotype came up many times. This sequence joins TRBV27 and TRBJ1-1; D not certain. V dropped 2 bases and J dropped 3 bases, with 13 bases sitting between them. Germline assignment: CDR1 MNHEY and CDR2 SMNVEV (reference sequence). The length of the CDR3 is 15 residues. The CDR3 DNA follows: TGTGCCAGCAGTTTAAACCACCTAACCGACACTGAAGCTTTCTTT. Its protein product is CASSLNHLTDTEAFF.

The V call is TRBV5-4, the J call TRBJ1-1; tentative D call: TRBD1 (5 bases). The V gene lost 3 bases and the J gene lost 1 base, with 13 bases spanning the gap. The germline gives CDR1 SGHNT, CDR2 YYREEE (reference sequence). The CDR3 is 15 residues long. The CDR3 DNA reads TGTGCCAGCAGCTCGCTGGGACCGACGAACACTGAAGCTTTCTTT. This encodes CASSSLGPTNTEAFF. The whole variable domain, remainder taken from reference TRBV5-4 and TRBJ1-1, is ETGVTQSPTHLIKTRGQQVTLRCSSQSGHNTVSWYQQALGQGPQFIFQYYREEENGRGNFPPRFSGLQFPNYSSELNVNALELDDSALYLCASSSLGPTNTEAFFGQGTRLTVV.

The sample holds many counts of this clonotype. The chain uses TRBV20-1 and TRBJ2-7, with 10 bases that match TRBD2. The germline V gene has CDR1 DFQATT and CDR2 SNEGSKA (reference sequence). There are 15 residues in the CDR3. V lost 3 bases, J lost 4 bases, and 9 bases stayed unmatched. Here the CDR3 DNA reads TGCAGTGCTAGGCTACTAGCGGGGTTCCTTTACGAGCAGTACTTC. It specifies CSARLLAGFLYEQYF.

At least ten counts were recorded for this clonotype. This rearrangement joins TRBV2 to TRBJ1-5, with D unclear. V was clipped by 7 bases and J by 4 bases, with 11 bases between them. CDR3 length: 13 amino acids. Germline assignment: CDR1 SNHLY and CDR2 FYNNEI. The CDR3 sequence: CASMGKDNQPQHF. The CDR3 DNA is TGTGCCAGCATGGGGAAGGATAATCAGCCCCAGCATTTT.

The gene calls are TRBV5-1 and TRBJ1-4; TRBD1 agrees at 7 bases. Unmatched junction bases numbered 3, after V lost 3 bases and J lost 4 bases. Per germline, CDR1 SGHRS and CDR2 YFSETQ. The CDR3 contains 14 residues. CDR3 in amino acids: CASSSQGLNEKLFF. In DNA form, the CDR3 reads TGCGCCAGCAGCTCACAGGGGCTTAATGAAAAACTGTTTTTT.

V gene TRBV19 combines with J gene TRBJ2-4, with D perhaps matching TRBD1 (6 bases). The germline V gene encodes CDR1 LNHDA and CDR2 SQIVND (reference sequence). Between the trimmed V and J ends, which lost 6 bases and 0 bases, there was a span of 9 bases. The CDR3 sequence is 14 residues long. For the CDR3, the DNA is TGTGCCAGTAGGGACAGACTAGCCAAAAACATTCAGTACTTC. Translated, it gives CASRDRLAKNIQYF.

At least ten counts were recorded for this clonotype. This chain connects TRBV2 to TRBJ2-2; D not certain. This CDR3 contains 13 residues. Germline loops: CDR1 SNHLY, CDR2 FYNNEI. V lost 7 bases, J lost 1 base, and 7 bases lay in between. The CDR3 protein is CASTVGNTGELFF. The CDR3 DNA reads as TGTGCCAGCACGGTAGGGAACACCGGGGAGCTGTTTTTT.

The CDR3 protein is CASSLDRGIGNTIYF. CDR3 nucleotides: TGTGCCAGCAGTTTAGACAGGGGGATCGGAAACACCATATATTTT. The rearrangement links TRBV12-3 or TRBV12-4 to TRBJ1-3; 8 nucleotides line up with TRBD1. Trimming cost V 1 base and J 4 bases; bases outside gene matches: 3. This CDR3 comprises 15 residues.

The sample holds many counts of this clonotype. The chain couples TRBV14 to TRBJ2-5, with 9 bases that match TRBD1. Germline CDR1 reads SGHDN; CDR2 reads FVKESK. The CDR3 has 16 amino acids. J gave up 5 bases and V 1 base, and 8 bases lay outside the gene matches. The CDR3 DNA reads TGTGCCAGCAGCCAAGTTGCCGACAGGGGGAGGGAGACCCAGTACTTC. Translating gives CASSQVADRGRETQYF.

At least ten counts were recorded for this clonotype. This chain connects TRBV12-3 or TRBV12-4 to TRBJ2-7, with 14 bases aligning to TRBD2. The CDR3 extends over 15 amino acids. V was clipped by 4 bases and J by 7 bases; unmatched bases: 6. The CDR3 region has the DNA TGTGCCAGCAGTTCCGGGACTAGCGGGAGAGGGGAGCAGTACTTC. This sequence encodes CASSSGTSGRGEQYF.

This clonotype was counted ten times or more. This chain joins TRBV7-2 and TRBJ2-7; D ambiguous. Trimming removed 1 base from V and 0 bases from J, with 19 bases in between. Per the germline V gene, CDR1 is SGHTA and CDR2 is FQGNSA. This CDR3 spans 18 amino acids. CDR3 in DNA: TGTGCCAGCAGCTTAGAAGCCAGCTCGACCCTCTCCTCCTACGAGCAGTACTTC. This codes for CASSLEASSTLSSYEQYF.

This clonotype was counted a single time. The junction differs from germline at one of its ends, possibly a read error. The CDR3 sequence is CASSPWWEYTDTRYF. CDR3 bases: TGTGCCAGCAGCCCTTGGTGGGAGTACACAGATACGCGGTATTTT. The chain combines TRBV6-2 or TRBV6-3 with TRBJ2-3, with D tentatively TRBD2 (5 bases). The CDR3 has 15 amino acids. CDR1 is MNHEY and CDR2 is SVGEGT in the germline V gene.

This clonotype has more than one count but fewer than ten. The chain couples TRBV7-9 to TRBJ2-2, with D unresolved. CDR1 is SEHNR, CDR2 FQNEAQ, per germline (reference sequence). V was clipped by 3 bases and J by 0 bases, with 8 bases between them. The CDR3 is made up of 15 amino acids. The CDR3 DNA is TGTGCCAGCAGCTTGCAGACTGCGAACACCGGGGAGCTGTTTTTT. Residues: CASSLQTANTGELFF.

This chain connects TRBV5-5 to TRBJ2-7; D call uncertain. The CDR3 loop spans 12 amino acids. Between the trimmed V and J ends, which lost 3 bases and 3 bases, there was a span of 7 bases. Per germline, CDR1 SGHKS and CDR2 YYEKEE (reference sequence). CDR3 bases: TGTGCCAGCAGCTCCATTCTCTACGAGCAGTACTTC. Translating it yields CASSSILYEQYF.